Each of the 15 T cell receptor beta chains below was sequenced from the same sample in a study of vaccination effects on CD4 cells after COVID-19. These receptors lack a known antigen. Culturing for about ten days preceded CD4+ T cell isolation. Two-dose vaccination with either BNT162b2 or mRNA-1273 was given to the participants. Clones were read by immunoSEQ multiplex PCR, and TCRdb kept only the in-frame ones, dropping some. The sample includes about 45,000 clones, roughly 72% of them seen just once. This specimen consisted of CD4+ T cells from PBMCs cultured without peptide, obtained after COVID-19 vaccination. These receptors were taken from a human donor who received a COVID-19 vaccine.

The chain uses TRBV7-9 and TRBJ1-2, with D hard to call. Germline lookup yields CDR1 SEHNR and CDR2 FQNEAQ (reference sequence). There are 14 residues in the CDR3. V lost 1 base and J 6 bases, leaving 12 bases between the germline ends. CDR3 loop: CASSLGSGPHGYTF. CDR3 DNA sequence: TGTGCCAGCAGCTTAGGTTCAGGCCCTCATGGCTACACCTTC.

A single count supports this clone. The chain is built from TRBV14 and TRBJ1-2; D is undetermined. Germline assignment: CDR1 SGHDN and CDR2 FVKESK. The V end lost 2 bases, the J end lost 4 bases, and 14 bases lay between the germline ends. The CDR3 covers 15 residues. The CDR3 sequence is CASSQIADFVYGYTF. DNA of the CDR3: TGTGCCAGCAGCCAAATTGCAGATTTCGTCTATGGCTACACCTTC. Looking up the rest from reference TRBV14 and TRBJ1-2 gives the full variable domain: EAGVTQFPSHSVIEKGQTVTLRCDPISGHDNLYWYRRVMGKEIKFLLHFVKESKQDESGMPNNRFLAERTGGTYSTLKVQPAELEDSGVYFCASSQIADFVYGYTFGSGTRLTVV.

The rearrangement links TRBV6-1 to TRBJ2-3; D ambiguous. V shed 3 bases and J shed 5 bases, with 9 bases lying between them. The CDR3 covers 13 residues. CDR1 and CDR2 from the germline V gene are MNHNS and SASEGT. The CDR3 DNA is TGTGCCAGCAGTGAGTCGACTGGAGATACGCAGTATTTT. It encodes CASSESTGDTQYF.

The chain employs TRBV5-6 and TRBJ1-3; 7 nucleotides agree with TRBD1. After removal of 2 bases from V and 2 bases from J, the junction contained 10 bases not matched to a gene. This CDR3 spans 17 amino acids. Germline lookup yields CDR1 SGHDT and CDR2 YYEEEE. This CDR3 is CASSFVSAGGTGNTIYF. The CDR3 nucleotides read TGTGCCAGCAGCTTCGTTTCAGCAGGGGGTACTGGAAACACCATATATTTT.

The gene calls are TRBV6-5 and TRBJ2-3; 10 bases fit TRBD2. V gave up 10 bases and J gave up 1 base; unmatched junction bases: 5. The CDR3 has 14 amino acids. Per germline, CDR1 MNHEY and CDR2 SVGAGI. This CDR3 reads CATSGTSGTDTQYF. CDR3 sequence (DNA): TGTGCCACGTCTGGGACTAGCGGCACAGATACGCAGTATTTT.

The CDR3 DNA reads as TGTGCCAGCAGCTTTGGGCACAGGGGCTACGAGCAGTACTTC. This gives the protein CASSFGHRGYEQYF. The chain uses TRBV7-8 and TRBJ2-7; TRBD1 matches at 7 bases. CDR1 and CDR2 (germline): SGHVS, FQNEAQ. The CDR3 is 14 amino acids. The J segment lost 3 bases and the V segment lost 3 bases, leaving 5 bases of the junction unmatched.

This clone was observed a handful of times. This chain joins TRBV6-5 and TRBJ2-2, with 7 nucleotides matching TRBD2. The CDR3 covers 15 residues. V lost 6 bases to trimming and J lost 0 bases; unmatched junction nucleotides: 4. In germline, CDR1 is MNHEY, CDR2 SVGAGI. The CDR3: CASRDGGTNTGELFF. In DNA form, the CDR3 reads TGTGCCAGCAGAGACGGGGGGACGAACACCGGGGAGCTGTTTTTT.

The rearrangement uses TRBV6-5 and TRBJ1-2; D gene uncertain. The CDR3 is made up of 11 amino acids. Germline V lookup: CDR1 MNHEY, CDR2 SVGAGI. Trimming stripped 6 bases from V and 5 bases from J, with 7 bases between. The CDR3 is CASRAVYGYTF. CDR3 DNA sequence: TGTGCCAGCAGGGCAGTGTATGGCTACACCTTC.

The rearrangement uses TRBV10-3 and TRBJ2-1; 10 bases are a match to TRBD1. V shed 5 bases and J 6 bases; nucleotides not matched to a gene: 4. CDR3 length: 14 amino acids. CDR1 and CDR2 (germline): ENHRY, SYGVKD. As DNA, the CDR3 is TGTGCCATCAGTTTCGGGACAGGGGCCAATGAGCAGTTCTTC. Its translation: CAISFGTGANEQFF.

This clone turned up a few times. The chain carries TRBV9 and TRBJ2-2, with D hard to call. The CDR3 length is 16 residues. Trimming left V 0 bases short and J 0 bases short, with 9 bases between. CDR1 SGDLS and CDR2 YYNGEE come from the germline V gene. The CDR3 region has the DNA TGTGCCAGCAGCGTAGGACAAGGGACGAACACCGGGGAGCTGTTTTTT. This encodes CASSVGQGTNTGELFF.

The rearrangement links TRBV30 to TRBJ2-5; the match to TRBD1 covers 7 bases. The CDR3 runs to 14 residues. The germline V gene encodes CDR1 GTSNPN and CDR2 SVGIG (reference sequence). The V and J ends lost 3 bases and 1 base, in that order; junction bases with no gene match: 5. DNA for the CDR3: TGTGCCTGGAGCCAGGGACAGTTCCAAGAGACCCAGTACTTC. Translation gives CAWSQGQFQETQYF. Complete variable domain (other parts from reference TRBV30 and TRBJ2-5): SQTIHQWPATLVQPVGSPLSLECTVEGTSNPNLYWYRQAAGRGLQLLFYSVGIGQISSEVPQNLSASRPQDRQFILSSKKLLLSDSGFYLCAWSQGQFQETQYFGPGTRLLVL.

The V and J genes are TRBV4-1 and TRBJ2-7; 7 positions match TRBD1. J was trimmed by 2 bases and V by 4 bases; bases with no gene match: 5. This CDR3 has 14 residues. Per the germline V gene, CDR1 is MGHRA and CDR2 is YSYEKL. CDR3 nucleotide sequence: TGCGCCAGCAGCCGACCGGGACAGACCTACGAGCAGTACTTC. Protein sequence: CASSRPGQTYEQYF.

The V and J genes are TRBV19 and TRBJ1-6; D ambiguous. Germline V gene lookup returns CDR1 LNHDA and CDR2 SQIVND (reference sequence). The CDR3 totals 14 residues. With 3 bases removed from V and 15 bases from J, the gap between germline ends came to 18 bases. CDR3 in amino acids: CASSIGPGRTDLHF. The CDR3 nucleotides are TGTGCCAGTAGTATCGGCCCCGGACGGACGGACCTCCACTTT.

The genes are TRBV5-1 and TRBJ2-5; 10 bases are shared with TRBD1. Germline V gene sequence: CDR1 SGHRS, CDR2 YFSETQ. V lost 0 bases and J lost 5; bases outside the gene matches: 4. CDR3 length: 15 amino acids. CDR3 protein: CASSLGQGARETQYF. CDR3 bases: TGCGCCAGCAGCTTGGGACAGGGGGCGCGGGAGACCCAGTACTTC.

The CDR3 loop is CAWSGDSYNSPLHF. The CDR3 nucleotides are TGTGCCTGGAGTGGGGACAGCTATAATTCACCCCTCCACTTT. This rearrangement joins TRBV30 to TRBJ1-6; 7 bases line up with TRBD1. The CDR3 is 14 amino acids. CDR1 GTSNPN and CDR2 SVGIG come from the germline V gene (reference sequence). Losses at the gene ends were 1 base for V and 3 bases for J; bases not matched to a gene: 0. The full variable domain, its missing parts supplied by reference TRBV30 and TRBJ1-6, is SQTIHQWPATLVQPVGSPLSLECTVEGTSNPNLYWYRQAAGRGLQLLFYSVGIGQISSEVPQNLSASRPQDRQFILSSKKLLLSDSGFYLCAWSGDSYNSPLHFGNGTRLTVT.